This T cell receptor (beta chain) was identified in a study of T cell repertoires in cytomegalovirus infection. For the study at large: Signatures in public TCR beta sequences pointed to both CMV infection and matching HLA type. General observations from the study: In two of eight donors, the top clonotype was HLA-C-restricted CMV-specific.

V lost 7 bases and J 1 base, leaving 13 bases between the germline ends. The CDR3 contains 13 residues. From germline, CDR1 is SQVTM and CDR2 ANQGSEA. MiXCR, applied by TCRdb to the reads, yields one record per CDR3 protein. The sample includes roughly 280,000 distinct CDR3 sequences, roughly 13% of them seen just once. On this clonotype itself: Its target is unknown.

The clonotype originates from a human donor in good health (CMV status not recorded). Some clones in this sample may be carry-over from other donors' samples. The sequenced sample consisted of PBMCs. The rearrangement uses TRBV29-1 and TRBJ2-5, with unresolved D. The CDR3 bases are TGCAGCGCGGCGCCCCTACCCCAAGAGACCCAGTACTTC. It encodes CSAAPLPQETQYF.